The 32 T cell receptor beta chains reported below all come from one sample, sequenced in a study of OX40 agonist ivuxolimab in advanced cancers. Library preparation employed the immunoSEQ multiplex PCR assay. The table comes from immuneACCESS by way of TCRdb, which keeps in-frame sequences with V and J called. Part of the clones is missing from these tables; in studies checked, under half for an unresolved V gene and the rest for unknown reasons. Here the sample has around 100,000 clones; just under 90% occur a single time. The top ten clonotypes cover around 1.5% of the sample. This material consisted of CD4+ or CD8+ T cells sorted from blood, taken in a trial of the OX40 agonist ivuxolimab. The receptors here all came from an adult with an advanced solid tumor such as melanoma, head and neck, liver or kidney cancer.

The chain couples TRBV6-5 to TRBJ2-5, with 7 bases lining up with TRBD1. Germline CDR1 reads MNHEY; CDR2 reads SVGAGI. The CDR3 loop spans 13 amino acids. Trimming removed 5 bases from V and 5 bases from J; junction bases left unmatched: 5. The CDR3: CASSQPGQETQYF. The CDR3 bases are TGTGCCAGCAGTCAACCGGGACAGGAGACCCAGTACTTC.

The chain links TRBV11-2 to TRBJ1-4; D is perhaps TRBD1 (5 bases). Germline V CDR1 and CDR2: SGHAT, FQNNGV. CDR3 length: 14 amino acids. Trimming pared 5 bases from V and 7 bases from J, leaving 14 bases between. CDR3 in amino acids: CASSPSGRGEKLFF. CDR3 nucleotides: TGTGCCAGCAGCCCGAGTGGGAGGGGTGAAAAACTGTTTTTT.

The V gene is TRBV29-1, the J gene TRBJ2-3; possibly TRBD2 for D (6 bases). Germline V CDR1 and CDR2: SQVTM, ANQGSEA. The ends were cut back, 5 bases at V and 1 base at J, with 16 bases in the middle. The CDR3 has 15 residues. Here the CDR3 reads CSVKGTWGGTDTQYF. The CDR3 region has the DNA TGCAGCGTTAAGGGGACCTGGGGGGGCACAGATACGCAGTATTTT.

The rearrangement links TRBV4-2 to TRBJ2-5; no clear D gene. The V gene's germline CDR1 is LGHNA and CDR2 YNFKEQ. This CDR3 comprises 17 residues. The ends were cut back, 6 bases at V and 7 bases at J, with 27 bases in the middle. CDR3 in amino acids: CASRDTLDREARGTQYF. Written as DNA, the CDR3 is TGTGCCAGCAGAGACACCCTAGACCGAGAAGCAAGAGGGACCCAGTACTTC.

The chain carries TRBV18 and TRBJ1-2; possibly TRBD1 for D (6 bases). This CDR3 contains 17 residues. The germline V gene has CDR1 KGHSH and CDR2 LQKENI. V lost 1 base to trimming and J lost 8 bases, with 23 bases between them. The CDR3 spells CASSPQSGTGMRKGYTF. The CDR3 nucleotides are TGTGCCAGCTCACCACAGAGTGGAACAGGGATGAGAAAAGGCTACACCTTC.

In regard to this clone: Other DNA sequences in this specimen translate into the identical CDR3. The CDR3 DNA follows: TGTGCCAGCAGCAGACGGGACAGGGTCTCTGAGCAGTACTTC. Its translation: CASSRRDRVSEQYF. The rearrangement links TRBV7-2 to TRBJ2-7, with 9 bases identical to TRBD1. The CDR3 is made up of 14 amino acids. The V gene's germline CDR1 is SGHTA and CDR2 FQGNSA. The ends lost 5 bases at V and 7 bases at J; junction bases unmatched: 9.

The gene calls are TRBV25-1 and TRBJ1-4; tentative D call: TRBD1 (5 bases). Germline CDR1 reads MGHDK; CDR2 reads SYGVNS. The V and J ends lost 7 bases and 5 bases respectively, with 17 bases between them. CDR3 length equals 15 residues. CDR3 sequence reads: CASTRGWAGNEKLFF. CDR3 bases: TGTGCCAGCACCCGAGGTTGGGCAGGGAATGAAAAACTGTTTTTT.

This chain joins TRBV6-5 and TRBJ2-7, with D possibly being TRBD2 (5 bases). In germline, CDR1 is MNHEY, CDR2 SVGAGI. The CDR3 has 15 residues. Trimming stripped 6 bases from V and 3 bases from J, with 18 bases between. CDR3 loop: CASRFSEGGVYEQYF. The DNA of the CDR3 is TGTGCCAGCAGGTTTAGCGAAGGAGGCGTCTACGAGCAGTACTTC.

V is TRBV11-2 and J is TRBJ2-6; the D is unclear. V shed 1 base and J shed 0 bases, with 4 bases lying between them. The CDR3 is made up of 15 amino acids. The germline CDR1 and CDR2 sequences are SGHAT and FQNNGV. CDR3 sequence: CASSLGSSGANVLTF. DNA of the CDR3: TGTGCCAGCAGCTTAGGGAGCTCTGGGGCCAACGTCCTGACTTTC.

CDR3 DNA sequence: TGCGCCAGCAGCCAAGTTAGGGGCCAGGGGGAAACCGGGGAGCTGTTTTTT. This gives the protein CASSQVRGQGETGELFF. The chain carries TRBV4-3 and TRBJ2-2; 7 bases are shared with TRBD1. The V gene's germline CDR1 is LGHNA and CDR2 YSLEER. Losses at the gene ends were 1 base for V and 5 bases for J; bases not matched to a gene: 10. The CDR3 has 17 residues.

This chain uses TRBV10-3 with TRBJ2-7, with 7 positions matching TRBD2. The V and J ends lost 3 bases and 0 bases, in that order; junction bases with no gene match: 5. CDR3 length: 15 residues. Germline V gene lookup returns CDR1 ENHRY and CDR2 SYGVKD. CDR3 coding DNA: TGTGCCATCAGTGATCGGCTAGCGGCCTCCTACGAGCAGTACTTC. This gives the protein CAISDRLAASYEQYF.

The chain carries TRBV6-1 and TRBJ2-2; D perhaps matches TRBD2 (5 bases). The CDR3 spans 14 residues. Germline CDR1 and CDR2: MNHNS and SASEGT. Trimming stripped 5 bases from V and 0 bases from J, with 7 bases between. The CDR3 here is CASSRGPNTGELFF. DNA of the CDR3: TGTGCCAGCAGTAGAGGGCCGAACACCGGGGAGCTGTTTTTT.

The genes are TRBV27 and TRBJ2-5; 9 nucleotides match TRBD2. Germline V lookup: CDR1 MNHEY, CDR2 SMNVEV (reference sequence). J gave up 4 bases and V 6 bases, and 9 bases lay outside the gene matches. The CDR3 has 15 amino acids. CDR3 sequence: CASSPPGAGGETQYF. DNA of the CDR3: TGTGCCAGCAGCCCCCCCGGAGCGGGAGGAGAGACCCAGTACTTC.

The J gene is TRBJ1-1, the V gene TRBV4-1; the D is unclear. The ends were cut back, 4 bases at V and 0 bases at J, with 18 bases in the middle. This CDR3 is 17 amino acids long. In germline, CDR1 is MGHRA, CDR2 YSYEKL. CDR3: CASSREGVGYMNTEAFF. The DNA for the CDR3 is TGCGCCAGCAGCCGAGAAGGTGTCGGATACATGAACACTGAAGCTTTCTTT.

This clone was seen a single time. CDR3 protein: CASTKVGQSNYGYTF. DNA for the CDR3: TGTGCCAGCACCAAGGTGGGGCAATCTAACTATGGCTACACCTTC. The V and J genes are TRBV7-9 and TRBJ1-2, with D possibly TRBD1 on 5 matching bases. The CDR3 consists of 15 residues. Germline V gives CDR1 SEHNR, CDR2 FQNEAQ (reference sequence). Trimming removed 7 bases from V and 0 bases from J, with 15 bases in between.

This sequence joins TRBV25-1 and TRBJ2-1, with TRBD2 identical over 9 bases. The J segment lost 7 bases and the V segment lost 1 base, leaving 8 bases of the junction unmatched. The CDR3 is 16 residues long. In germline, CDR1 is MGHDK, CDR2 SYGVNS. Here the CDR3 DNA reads TGTGCCAGCAGTGAATGGATTAGCGGGAGAGGTAATGAGCAGTTCTTC. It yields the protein CASSEWISGRGNEQFF.

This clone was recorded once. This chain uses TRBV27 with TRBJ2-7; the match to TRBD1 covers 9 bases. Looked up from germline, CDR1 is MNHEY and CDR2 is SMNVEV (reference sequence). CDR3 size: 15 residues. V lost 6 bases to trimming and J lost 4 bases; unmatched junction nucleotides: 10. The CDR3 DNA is TGTGCCAGCAGCCGGACCGGGACAGGGTCTTACGAGCAGTACTTC. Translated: CASSRTGTGSYEQYF.

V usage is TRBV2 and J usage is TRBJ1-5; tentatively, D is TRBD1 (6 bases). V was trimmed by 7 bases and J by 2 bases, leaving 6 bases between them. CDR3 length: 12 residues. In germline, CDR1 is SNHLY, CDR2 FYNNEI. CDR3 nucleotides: TGTGCCAGCAAGGGGGGCAATCAGCCCCAGCATTTT. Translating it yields CASKGGNQPQHF. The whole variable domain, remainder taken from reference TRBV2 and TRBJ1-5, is EPEVTQTPSHQVTQMGQEVILRCVPISNHLYFYWYRQILGQKVEFLVSFYNNEISEKSEIFDDQFSVERPDGSNFTLKIRSTKLEDSAMYFCASKGGNQPQHFGDGTRLSIL.

The CDR3, as DNA: TGTGCCAGCAGCTCGCTTGGGGGCGGGGTGAGAGATACGCAGTATTTT. Translated, it gives CASSSLGGGVRDTQYF. This chain links TRBV7-2 with TRBJ2-3; D assignment may be TRBD1 or TRBD2 (6 bases each). The V gene lost 4 bases and the J gene lost 5 bases, with 19 bases spanning the gap. This CDR3 region has 16 residues. Germline CDR1 reads SGHTA; CDR2 reads FQGNSA.

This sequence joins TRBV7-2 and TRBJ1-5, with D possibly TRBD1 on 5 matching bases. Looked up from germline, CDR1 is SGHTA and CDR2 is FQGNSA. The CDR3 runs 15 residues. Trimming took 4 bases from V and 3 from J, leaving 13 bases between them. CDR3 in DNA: TGTGCCAGCAGCTCAGCAAGGGGCGACAATCAGCCCCAGCATTTT. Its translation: CASSSARGDNQPQHF.

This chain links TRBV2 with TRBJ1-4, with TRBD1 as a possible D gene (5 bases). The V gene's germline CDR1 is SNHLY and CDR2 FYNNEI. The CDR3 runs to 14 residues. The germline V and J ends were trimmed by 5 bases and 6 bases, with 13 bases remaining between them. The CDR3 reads CASSPSGGDEKLFF. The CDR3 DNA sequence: TGTGCCAGCAGTCCATCTGGGGGGGATGAAAAACTGTTTTTT. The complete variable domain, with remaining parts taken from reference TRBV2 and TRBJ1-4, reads EPEVTQTPSHQVTQMGQEVILRCVPISNHLYFYWYRQILGQKVEFLVSFYNNEISEKSEIFDDQFSVERPDGSNFTLKIRSTKLEDSAMYFCASSPSGGDEKLFFGSGTQLSVL.

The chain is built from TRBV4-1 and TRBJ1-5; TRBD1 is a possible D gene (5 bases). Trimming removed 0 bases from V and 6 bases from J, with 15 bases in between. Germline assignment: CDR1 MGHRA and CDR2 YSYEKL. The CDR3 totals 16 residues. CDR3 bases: TGCGCCAGCAGCCAAGATGCCCTCCCAGGGAGTCAGCCCCAGCATTTT. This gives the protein CASSQDALPGSQPQHF.

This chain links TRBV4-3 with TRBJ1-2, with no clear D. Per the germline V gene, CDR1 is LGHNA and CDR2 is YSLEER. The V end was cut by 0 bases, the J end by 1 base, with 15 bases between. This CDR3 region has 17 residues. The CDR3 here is CASSQDRRSGNNYGYTF. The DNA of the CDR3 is TGCGCCAGCAGCCAAGATCGCAGGTCGGGGAATAACTATGGCTACACCTTC.

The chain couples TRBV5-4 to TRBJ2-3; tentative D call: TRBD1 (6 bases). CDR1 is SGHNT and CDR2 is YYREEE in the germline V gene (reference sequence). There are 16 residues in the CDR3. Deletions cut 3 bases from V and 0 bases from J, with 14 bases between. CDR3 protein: CASSSHRDTSTDTQYF. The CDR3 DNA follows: TGTGCCAGCAGCTCGCACCGGGACACTAGCACAGATACGCAGTATTTT.

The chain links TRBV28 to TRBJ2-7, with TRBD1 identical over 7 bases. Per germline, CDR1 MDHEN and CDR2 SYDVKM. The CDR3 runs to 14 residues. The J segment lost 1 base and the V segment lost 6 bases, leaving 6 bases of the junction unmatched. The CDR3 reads CASSPRTGSYEQYF. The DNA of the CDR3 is TGTGCCAGCAGCCCCCGGACAGGATCCTACGAGCAGTACTTC.

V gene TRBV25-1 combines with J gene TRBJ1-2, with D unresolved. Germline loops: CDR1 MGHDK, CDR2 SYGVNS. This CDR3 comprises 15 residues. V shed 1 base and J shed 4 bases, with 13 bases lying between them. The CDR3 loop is CASSESWGQTYGYTF. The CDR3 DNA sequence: TGTGCCAGCAGTGAATCGTGGGGTCAGACCTATGGCTACACCTTC.

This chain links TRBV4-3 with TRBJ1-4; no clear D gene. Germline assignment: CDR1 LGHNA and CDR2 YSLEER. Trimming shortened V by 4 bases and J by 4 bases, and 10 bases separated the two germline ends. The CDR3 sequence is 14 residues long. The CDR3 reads CASSRGQVNEKLFF. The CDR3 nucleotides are TGCGCCAGCAGCCGTGGGCAGGTTAATGAAAAACTGTTTTTT.

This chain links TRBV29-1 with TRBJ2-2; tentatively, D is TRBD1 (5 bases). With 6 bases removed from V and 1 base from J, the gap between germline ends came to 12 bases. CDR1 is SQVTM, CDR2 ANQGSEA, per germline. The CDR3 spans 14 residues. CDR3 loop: CSVATDQNTGELFF. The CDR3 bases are TGCAGCGTCGCGACAGACCAGAACACCGGGGAGCTGTTTTTT.

For the CDR3, the DNA is TGTGCCAGCAGTTACGAGTGGGCGCGGACCACAGATACGCAGTATTTT. Translation gives CASSYEWARTTDTQYF. The chain combines TRBV6-5 with TRBJ2-3; D ambiguous. The length of the CDR3 is 16 residues. Looked up from germline, CDR1 is MNHEY and CDR2 is SVGAGI. The V end lost 2 bases, the J end lost 2 bases, and 14 bases lay between the germline ends.

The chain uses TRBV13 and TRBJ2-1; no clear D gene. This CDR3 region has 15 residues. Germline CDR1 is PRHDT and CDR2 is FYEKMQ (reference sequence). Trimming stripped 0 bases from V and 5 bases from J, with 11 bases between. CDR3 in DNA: TGTGCCAGCAGCTTAGGTGACTTGAATGACAATGAGCAGTTCTTC. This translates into CASSLGDLNDNEQFF.

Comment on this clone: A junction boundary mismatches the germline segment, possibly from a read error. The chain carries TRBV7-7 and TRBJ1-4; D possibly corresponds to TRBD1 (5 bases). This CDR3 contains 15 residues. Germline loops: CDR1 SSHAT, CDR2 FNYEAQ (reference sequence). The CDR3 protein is CASSLDRGINEKLFF. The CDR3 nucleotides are TGTGCTAGCAGCTTAGATCGGGGGATCAATGAAAAACTGTTTTTT. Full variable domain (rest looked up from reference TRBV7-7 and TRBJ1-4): GAGVSQSPRYKVTKRGQDVTLRCDPISSHATLYWYQQALGQGPEFLTYFNYEAQPDKSGLPSDRFSAERPEGSISTLTIQRTEQRDSAMYRCASSLDRGINEKLFFGSGTQLSVL.

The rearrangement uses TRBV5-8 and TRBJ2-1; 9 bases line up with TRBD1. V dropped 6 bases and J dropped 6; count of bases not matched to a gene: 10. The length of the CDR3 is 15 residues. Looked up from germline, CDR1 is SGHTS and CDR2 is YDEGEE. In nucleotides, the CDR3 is TGTGCCAGCAAAAGATCAGGGACAGGGTCCAATGAGCAGTTCTTC. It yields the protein CASKRSGTGSNEQFF.